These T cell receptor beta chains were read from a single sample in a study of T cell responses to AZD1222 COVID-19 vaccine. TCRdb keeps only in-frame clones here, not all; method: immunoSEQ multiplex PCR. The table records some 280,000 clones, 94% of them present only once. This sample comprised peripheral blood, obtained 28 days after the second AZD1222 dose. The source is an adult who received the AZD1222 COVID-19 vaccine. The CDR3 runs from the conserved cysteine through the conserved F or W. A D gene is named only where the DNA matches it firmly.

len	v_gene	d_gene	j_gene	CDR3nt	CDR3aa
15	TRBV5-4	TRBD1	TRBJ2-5	TGTGCCAGCAGCTCCCGGGACAGGGTAGGAGAGACCCAGTACTTC	CASSSRDRVGETQYF
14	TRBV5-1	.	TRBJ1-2	TGCGCCAGCAGCTTGGGAAGGGTCGAGAATGGCTACACCTTC	CASSLGRVENGYTF
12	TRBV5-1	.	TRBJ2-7	TGCGCCAGCTCCTCGACGGGTAGCGAGCAGTACTTC	CASSSTGSEQYF
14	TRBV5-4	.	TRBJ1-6	TGTGCCAGCAGCTTGGGACGGCGGGGTTCACCCCTCCACTTT	CASSLGRRGSPLHF
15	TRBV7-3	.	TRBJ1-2	TGTGCCAGCAGCTTAAGGGGGTTCCGGGGCTTTGGCTACACCTTC	CASSLRGFRGFGYTF
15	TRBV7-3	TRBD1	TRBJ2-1	TGTGCCAGCAGCTTTATTACAGGGGATTACAATGAGCAGTTCTTC	CASSFITGDYNEQFF
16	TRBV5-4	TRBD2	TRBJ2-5	TGTGCCAGCAGCTGGACTAGCGGGGGGTTCAGGGAGACCCAGTACTTC	CASSWTSGGFRETQYF
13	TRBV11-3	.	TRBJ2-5	TGTGCCAGCAGCTTAGGCCCCAGGGAGACCCAGTACTTC	CASSLGPRETQYF
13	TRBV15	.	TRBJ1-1	TGTGCCACCGAGGACGGAACGAACACTGAAGCTTTCTTT	CATEDGTNTEAFF
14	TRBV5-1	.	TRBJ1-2	TGCGCCAGCAGCTTGGCCGAGGGTAACTATGGCTACACCTTC	CASSLAEGNYGYTF
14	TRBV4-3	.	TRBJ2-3	TGCGCCAGCAGCCCGTGGGACCTCACAGATACGCAGTATTTT	CASSPWDLTDTQYF
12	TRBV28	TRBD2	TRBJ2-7	TGTGCCAGCAGTTTTCTAGCGGGTGAGCAGTACTTC	CASSFLAGEQYF
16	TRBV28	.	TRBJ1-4	TGTGCCAGCAGTACTTTCGGGGGGGGCGCTCATGAAAAACTGTTTTTT	CASSTFGGGAHEKLFF
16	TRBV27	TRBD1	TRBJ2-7	TGTGCCAGCAGTCTAAAAGCACCAGGGGGAACCTACGAGCAGTACTTC	CASSLKAPGGTYEQYF